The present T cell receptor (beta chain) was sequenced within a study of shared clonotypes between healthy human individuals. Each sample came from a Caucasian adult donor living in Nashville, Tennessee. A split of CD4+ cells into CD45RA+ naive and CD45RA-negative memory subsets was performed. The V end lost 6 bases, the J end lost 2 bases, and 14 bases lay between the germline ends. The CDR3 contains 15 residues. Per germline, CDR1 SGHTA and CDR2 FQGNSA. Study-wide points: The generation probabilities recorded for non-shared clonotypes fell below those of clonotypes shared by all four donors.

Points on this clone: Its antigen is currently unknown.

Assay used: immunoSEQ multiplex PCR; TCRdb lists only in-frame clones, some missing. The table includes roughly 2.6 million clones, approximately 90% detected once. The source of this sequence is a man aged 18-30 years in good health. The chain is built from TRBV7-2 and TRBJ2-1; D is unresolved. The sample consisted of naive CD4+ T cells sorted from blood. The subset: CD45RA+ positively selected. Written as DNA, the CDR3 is TGTGCCAGCAGATCTGGATTAGTAGCCTACAATGAGCAGTTCTTC. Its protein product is CASRSGLVAYNEQFF.